This is a list of T cell receptor beta chains from one sample in a study of blood T cell repertoires in COVID-19. Assay: immunoSEQ multiplex PCR; the TCRdb copy retains only in-frame clones and omits some. This sample has fewer than 85,000 clones, with roughly 80% found just once. Sequencing input: peripheral blood. The receptors derive from a woman aged 60-70 years with acute or convalescent COVID-19. The CDR3 runs from the conserved cysteine through the conserved F or W. D genes are given only for firm matches. A clone size is listed for some rows: how often the clone was seen (once, few, many), or a class if it is expanded.

clone_size j_call d_call v_call cdr3_aa cdr3_nt
. TRBJ2-3 TRBD2 TRBV2 CASRGVAGGRRDTQYF TGTGCCAGCAGAGGTGTAGCGGGGGGGAGGAGAGATACGCAGTATTTT
. TRBJ1-5 . TRBV29-1 CSAKRGTDQPQHF TGCAGCGCCAAGCGGGGGACCGATCAGCCCCAGCATTTT
. TRBJ2-2 TRBD2 TRBV5-1 CASSLGRGGGTGELFF TGCGCCAGCAGCTTGGGCCGCGGGGGTGGCACCGGGGAGCTGTTTTTT
. TRBJ1-5 . TRBV2 CASSGSGGPNQPQHF TGTGCCAGCAGTGGGTCGGGAGGGCCCAATCAGCCCCAGCATTTT
. TRBJ2-7 TRBD1 TRBV3-1/TRBV3-2 CASSHRQGNEQYF TGTGCCAGCAGCCACAGACAGGGAAACGAGCAGTACTTC
. TRBJ1-6 TRBD1 TRBV30 CAWRRGQGSPGYYNSPLHF TGTGCCTGGAGAAGGGGGCAGGGGTCTCCTGGGTACTATAATTCACCCCTCCACTTT
. TRBJ1-2 . TRBV12-3/TRBV12-4 CASSYSFNYGYTF TGTGCCAGCAGTTACAGTTTTAACTATGGCTACACCTTC
. TRBJ2-3 . TRBV6-2/TRBV6-3 CASSYSEQGGDTQYF TGTGCCAGCAGTTACTCGGAACAGGGTGGGGATACGCAGTATTTT
once TRBJ2-3 TRBD1 TRBV11-3 CASSLGDTTGGDTQYF TGTGCCAGCAGCTTAGGGGACACGACAGGGGGGGATACGCAGTATTTT
. TRBJ2-1 . TRBV27 CASGAVYPGEQFF TGTGCCAGCGGAGCTGTTTACCCTGGTGAGCAGTTCTTC
. TRBJ2-3 . TRBV5-4 CASSPQWAAGSSTDTQYF TGTGCCAGCAGCCCCCAATGGGCCGCGGGATCTAGCACAGATACGCAGTATTTT
. TRBJ2-5 . TRBV19 CASSPSGTYQETQYF TGTGCCAGTAGTCCATCGGGGACATATCAAGAGACCCAGTACTTC
. TRBJ1-2 TRBD1 TRBV18 CASSPGQASQGYTF TGTGCCAGCTCACCAGGACAGGCGAGTCAGGGCTACACCTTC
. TRBJ2-3 . TRBV5-1 CASSLGPLEGTDTQYF TGCGCCAGCAGCTTGGGGCCCTTAGAGGGCACAGATACGCAGTATTTT
. TRBJ1-1 . TRBV21-1 CASSKGQTNTEAFF TGTGCCAGCAGCAAAGGACAGACGAACACTGAAGCTTTCTTT
. TRBJ2-7 TRBD1 TRBV11-3 CASSPTGVEQYF TGTGCCAGCAGCCCGACAGGGGTCGAGCAGTACTTC
. TRBJ1-2 TRBD1 TRBV6-1 CASSERIGQAYGYTF TGTGCCAGCAGTGAAAGAATAGGACAGGCCTATGGCTACACCTTC
. TRBJ2-2 . TRBV6-2/TRBV6-3 CASSQGRNTGELFF TGTGCCAGCAGTCAGGGGAGGAACACCGGGGAGCTGTTTTTT
. TRBJ2-5 TRBD1 TRBV15 CATSRDRTGGPETQYF TGTGCCACCAGCAGAGATCGAACAGGGGGTCCAGAGACCCAGTACTTC
. TRBJ2-7 TRBD1 TRBV28 CASSASGTGLDEQYF TGTGCCAGCAGTGCTTCCGGGACAGGGCTGGACGAGCAGTACTTC
. TRBJ1-2 TRBD1 TRBV19 CASSIRDRRGYTF TGTGCCAGTAGTATAAGGGACAGAAGAGGCTACACCTTC
. TRBJ1-1 . TRBV5-1 CASSNSRQALMNTEAFF TGCGCCAGCAGCAACTCCAGACAAGCCCTGATGAACACTGAAGCTTTCTTT
. TRBJ2-5 TRBD1 TRBV24-1 CATSDPGGLGQETQYF TGTGCCACCAGTGATCCAGGGGGCTTAGGGCAAGAGACCCAGTACTTC
. TRBJ1-1 . TRBV9 CASSPQGASNSEAFF TGTGCCAGCAGCCCCCAGGGTGCCTCGAACTCTGAAGCTTTCTTT
. TRBJ2-5 TRBD1 TRBV19 CASRRGPGQETQYF TGTGCCAGTAGAAGGGGGCCAGGCCAAGAGACCCAGTACTTC
. TRBJ2-2 . TRBV14 CASSQWEQGNTGELFF TGTGCCAGCAGCCAATGGGAGCAAGGGAACACCGGGGAGCTGTTTTTT
few TRBJ2-5 TRBD1 TRBV2 CASSDDRGFEVTQYF TGTGCCAGCAGTGACGACAGGGGGTTTGAGGTGACCCAGTACTTC
. TRBJ1-4 TRBD1 TRBV7-8 CASSLGTGTGSYEKLFF TGTGCCAGCAGCTTAGGAACCGGGACAGGTAGTTACGAAAAACTGTTTTTT
. TRBJ1-4 . TRBV7-3 CASSLGGGLDEKLFF TGTGCCAGCAGCTTAGGGGGAGGATTGGATGAAAAACTGTTTTTT
few TRBJ2-3 TRBD1 TRBV24-1 CATGTGGRDTQYF TGTGCCACCGGGACAGGGGGCCGAGATACGCAGTATTTT
. TRBJ1-6 . TRBV2 CASSATANNSPLHF TGTGCCAGCAGTGCTACAGCAAATAATTCACCCCTCCACTTT
. TRBJ1-6 . TRBV4-1 CASSQGGQGSRDSPLHF TGCGCCAGCAGCCAAGGGGGCCAGGGAAGCCGGGATTCACCCCTCCACTTT
. TRBJ2-2 . TRBV19 CASSSSATPGAGELFF TGTGCCAGTAGTAGTTCAGCGACCCCCGGGGCCGGGGAGCTGTTTTTT
. TRBJ2-1 . TRBV24-1 CATSDSHNRVSSYNEQFF TGTGCCACCAGTGATTCGCATAACAGGGTGAGCTCCTACAATGAGCAGTTCTTC
. TRBJ1-3 . TRBV6-6 CASSYSAAYNGNTIYF TGTGCCAGCAGTTACTCGGCCGCTTACAACGGGAACACCATATATTTT
. TRBJ2-2 . TRBV12-3/TRBV12-4 CASSPSWELFF TGTGCCAGCAGCCCCTCCTGGGAGCTGTTTTTT
. TRBJ1-2 . TRBV28 CASSFTMSRMDYGYTF TGTGCCAGCAGCTTCACGATGTCTAGGATGGACTATGGCTACACCTTC
. TRBJ1-6 . TRBV25-1 CASSGSGGFAPLHF TGTGCCAGCAGTGGTTCCGGGGGTTTCGCACCCCTCCACTTT
. TRBJ2-3 TRBD2 TRBV10-3 CAISSGGALDTQYF TGTGCCATCAGTAGCGGGGGGGCTCTAGATACGCAGTATTTT
. TRBJ2-3 TRBD2 TRBV7-9 CASSPRKNQLASDTQYF TGTGCCAGCAGTCCAAGAAAAAACCAACTAGCGTCAGATACGCAGTATTTT
. TRBJ2-7 TRBD1 TRBV5-4 CASSLDRGYEQYF TGTGCCAGCAGCTTAGACAGGGGCTACGAGCAGTACTTC
. TRBJ1-4 TRBD1 TRBV11-2 CASSFGTGDEKLFF TGTGCCAGCAGCTTTGGGACAGGGGATGAAAAACTGTTTTTT
. TRBJ1-2 TRBD1 TRBV27 CASSWDRGNYGYTF TGTGCCAGCAGTTGGGACAGGGGGAACTATGGCTACACCTTC
few TRBJ1-1 . TRBV7-9 CASSLVGGMNTEAFF TGTGCCAGCAGCTTAGTTGGAGGGATGAACACTGAAGCTTTCTTT
. TRBJ2-3 . TRBV25-1 CASSKGTWDTQYF TGTGCCAGCAGTAAAGGGACATGGGATACGCAGTATTTT
. TRBJ1-5 . TRBV24-1 CATSESGGPGGQPQHF TGTGCCACCAGTGAGTCGGGGGGGCCCGGCGGTCAGCCCCAGCATTTT
. TRBJ2-6 . TRBV5-6 CASTTRGTGANVLTF TGTGCCAGCACCACAAGGGGGACTGGGGCCAACGTCCTGACTTTC
. TRBJ1-1 . TRBV19 CASSIRVPRALMNTEAFF TGTGCCAGTAGTATAAGAGTCCCCAGGGCACTCATGAACACTGAAGCTTTCTTT
. TRBJ1-2 . TRBV28 CASSPRKGYTF TGTGCCAGCAGCCCTCGTAAAGGCTACACCTTC
. TRBJ1-2 TRBD1 TRBV2 CASSGGQGLSGYTF TGTGCCAGCAGTGGGGGACAGGGTTTGAGTGGCTACACCTTC
. TRBJ1-5 TRBD1 TRBV5-8 CASSHGTGLSNQPQHF TGTGCCAGCAGCCATGGGACAGGTCTTAGCAATCAGCCCCAGCATTTT
few TRBJ1-1 TRBD1 TRBV10-3 CAITRGTGDTEAFF TGTGCCATCACCAGAGGGACAGGGGACACTGAAGCTTTCTTT
. TRBJ1-4 . TRBV19 CASSHNGQLNEKLFF TGTGCCAGTAGTCACAACGGACAGCTTAATGAAAAACTGTTTTTT